These T cell receptor beta chains were read from a single sample in a study of blood T cell repertoires in COVID-19. Sequenced by immunoSEQ multiplex PCR; TCRdb stores in-frame clones only, minus some. The sample has 150,000 or so clones, around four fifths seen once; the top ten hold about 39%. Sequenced sample: peripheral blood. The receptors derive from a human donor in a cohort sampled during active COVID-19. Each CDR3 is given with its conserved first and last residue. Each record gives: V gene, D gene, J gene, clone size, CDR3 DNA, CDR3 protein. The D gene is left open where the match is weak. Clone sizes are given selectively: once, few, many, or a class where the clone is expanded.

TRBV7-7,-,TRBJ2-1,-,TGTGCTAGCAGCTTAGAAGGGGGCAATGAGCAGTTCTTC,CASSLEGGNEQFF
TRBV27,-,TRBJ1-1,-,TGTGCCAGCAGTTTATTTATGAACACTGAAGCTTTCTTT,CASSLFMNTEAFF
TRBV27,-,TRBJ2-3,-,TGTGCCAGCAGTTTCCCTGGGGGCGATACGCAGTATTTT,CASSFPGGDTQYF
TRBV5-4,-,TRBJ1-2,-,TGTGCCAGCAGCTCGAGGGACTACTATGGCTACACCTTC,CASSSRDYYGYTF
TRBV19,-,TRBJ2-3,-,TGTGCCAGTAGTATTAGGATGACGGGTACGCAGTATTTT,CASSIRMTGTQYF
TRBV12-3/TRBV12-4,-,TRBJ2-3,-,TGTGCCAGCAGCCTCCCAGATACGCAGTATTTT,CASSLPDTQYF
TRBV5-1,TRBD1,TRBJ1-2,-,TGCGCCAGCAGCTACTGGACAGGGGGTTCCTATGGCTACACCTTC,CASSYWTGGSYGYTF
TRBV20-1,-,TRBJ2-7,-,TGCAGTGCTAGTAGGAAGGGGGAGTACGAGCAGTACTTC,CSASRKGEYEQYF
TRBV5-1,-,TRBJ2-1,-,TGCGCCAGCAGCTTAGACACCAATCGGTATGAGCAGTTCTTC,CASSLDTNRYEQFF
TRBV3-1/TRBV3-2,-,TRBJ1-6,-,TGTGCCAGCAGCCCGGGGTGGGTTTATTCACCCCTCCACTTT,CASSPGWVYSPLHF
TRBV4-3,-,TRBJ1-6,-,TGCGCCAGCAGCCAAGAAGGGGGGGGCGCGGGTCTTTCACCCCTCCACTTT,CASSQEGGGAGLSPLHF
TRBV7-2,-,TRBJ1-1,few,TGTGCCAGCAGCCCTGGCGGAGGGTCTATTAAAGCTTTCTTT,CASSPGGGSIKAFF
TRBV5-1,-,TRBJ2-1,-,TGCGCCAGCAGCTTCAGGACAGTCACCCCTTCCTACAATGAGCAGTTCTTC,CASSFRTVTPSYNEQFF
TRBV15,TRBD2,TRBJ2-2,-,TGTGCCACCAGCAGAGATTCGGGGGGGACCCCTGACACCGGGGAGCTGTTTTTT,CATSRDSGGTPDTGELFF
TRBV2,-,TRBJ1-5,-,TGTGCCAGCAGTGTGGGGCTCGCTGACAATCAGCCCCAGCATTTT,CASSVGLADNQPQHF
TRBV5-1,TRBD1,TRBJ1-6,-,TGCGCCAGCAGCTCGAGACCGGGACAGGGGGATTCACCCCTCCACTTT,CASSSRPGQGDSPLHF
TRBV10-3,-,TRBJ2-5,-,TGTGCCATCAGTGAGTCGGGGAGAGGCCAGTCCCAGTACTTC,CAISESGRGQSQYF
TRBV29-1,-,TRBJ2-3,-,TGCAGCTCCCGGGGGACAGATACGCAGTATTTT,CSSRGTDTQYF
TRBV4-2,TRBD2,TRBJ2-1,once,TGTGCCAGCAGCCAAGATGTTACTAGCGGCTACAATGAGCAGTTCTTC,CASSQDVTSGYNEQFF
TRBV18,-,TRBJ2-2,-,TGTGCCAGCTCAACCCAGGCGAACACCGGGGAGCTGTTTTTT,CASSTQANTGELFF
TRBV5-4,-,TRBJ2-7,-,TGTGCCAGCAGCTTGGAAACAGCCTACGAGCAGTACTTC,CASSLETAYEQYF
TRBV27,-,TRBJ2-7,-,TGTGCCAGCAGTTACCTACAGGGCCACGAGCAGTACTTC,CASSYLQGHEQYF
TRBV10-3,-,TRBJ1-2,once,TGTGCCACCGGGGAGGGGAGCTATGGCTACACCTTC,CATGEGSYGYTF
TRBV15,-,TRBJ2-3,once,TGTGCCACCAGCAGAGGGGGGGTGGAAGATACGCAGTATTTT,CATSRGGVEDTQYF
TRBV3-1/TRBV3-2,-,TRBJ1-1,-,TGTGCCAGCAGCCACCCACAGAACACTGAAGCTTTCTTT,CASSHPQNTEAFF
TRBV7-2,TRBD1,TRBJ2-2,-,TGTGCCAGCAGCCTGACAGGGGTTAAGGACACCGGGGAGCTGTTTTTT,CASSLTGVKDTGELFF
TRBV6-5,TRBD1,TRBJ1-4,-,TGTGTCAGCAGCCGAGGGACAGCAAATAATGAAAAACTGTTTTTT,CVSSRGTANNEKLFF
TRBV6-6,-,TRBJ1-6,-,TGTGCCAGCAGGTACCTACGGGAGGACTCACCCCTCCACTTT,CASRYLREDSPLHF
TRBV7-2,-,TRBJ2-5,-,TGTGCCAGCAGCTTAGTTGGAGCTCAAGAGACCCAGTACTTC,CASSLVGAQETQYF
TRBV4-1,-,TRBJ2-3,-,TGCGCCAGCAGCCAAGATGGGGACACCACAGATACGCAGTATTTT,CASSQDGDTTDTQYF
TRBV11-2,-,TRBJ1-2,few,TGTGCCAGCAGCTTATATAGGGGGTGGAACTATGGCTACACCTTC,CASSLYRGWNYGYTF